These 5 T cell receptor beta chains were all obtained from the same sample, sequenced in a study of cytomegalovirus exposure and HLA in healthy donors. It was with 60 Vbeta and 13 Jbeta primers that the PCR ran. Measured with immunoSEQ multiplex PCR; TCRdb has only the in-frame clones, and not every one. The top ten clones hold 2.5% to 3% of a sample with under 200,000 clones, under 80% of them seen once. The sample was PBMCs. Source of these receptors: a man aged 35 to 55 in good health and CMV-seronegative.

This clone occurred a few times. The chain joins TRBV9 to TRBJ2-3, with TRBD2 identical over 7 bases. Germline assignment: CDR1 SGDLS and CDR2 YYNGEE. The CDR3 runs to 16 residues. J lost 0 bases, V lost 2 bases, and 6 bases had no gene match. DNA for the CDR3: TGTGCCAGCAGCGTTGGCGGGAGTACTAGCACAGATACGCAGTATTTT. Residues: CASSVGGSTSTDTQYF.

This clone showed up just a few times. CDR3 DNA sequence: TGTGCCAGCAGTGAAGGCCGAACGGCAGATACGCAGTATTTT. Encoded protein: CASSEGRTADTQYF. This chain connects TRBV2 to TRBJ2-3, with D unclear. The V gene's germline CDR1 is SNHLY and CDR2 FYNNEI. Trimming removed 1 base at V and 4 bases at J, with 9 bases between. The CDR3 is 14 amino acids.

V usage is TRBV4-1 and J usage is TRBJ2-3, with 7 nucleotides matching TRBD1. V shed 3 bases, J shed 5 bases, and the junction held 11 bases outside the gene matches. Looked up from germline, CDR1 is MGHRA and CDR2 is YSYEKL. The CDR3 is 16 amino acids. Written as DNA, the CDR3 is TGCGCCAGCAGCCACCCGGGACAGCTAGCCGTAGATACGCAGTATTTT. This gives the protein CASSHPGQLAVDTQYF.

The genes are TRBV30 and TRBJ1-2; D is unresolved. The germline V gene encodes CDR1 GTSNPN and CDR2 SVGIG (reference sequence). The CDR3 runs to 11 residues. Trimming stripped 2 bases from V and 4 bases from J, with 5 bases between. The CDR3 loop is CAWSYGYGYTF. The CDR3 nucleotides are TGTGCCTGGAGTTACGGCTATGGCTACACCTTC. The variable domain in full, completed from reference TRBV30 and TRBJ1-2, reads SQTIHQWPATLVQPVGSPLSLECTVEGTSNPNLYWYRQAAGRGLQLLFYSVGIGQISSEVPQNLSASRPQDRQFILSSKKLLLSDSGFYLCAWSYGYGYTFGSGTRLTVV.

The chain is built from TRBV6-5 and TRBJ1-1; 8 bases are shared with TRBD1. CDR3 length: 14 residues. V was pared by 2 bases and J by 6 bases, with 5 bases of the junction left unmatched. Germline CDR1 reads MNHEY; CDR2 reads SVGAGI. For the CDR3, the DNA is TGTGCCAGCAGTTACCAAGTGACAGGGGCTGAAGCTTTCTTT. This encodes CASSYQVTGAEAFF.